The source of this T cell receptor (beta chain) is a study of identical twins. TCRdb re-derived calls from the 5' RACE reads in MiXCR, one entry per CDR3 protein. Of around 530,000 distinct CDR3 sequences in the sample, 12% to 15% are singletons; the top ten hold roughly 0.44%. This clonotype occurred many times. The V gene's germline CDR1 is DFQATT and CDR2 SNEGSKA (reference sequence). Trimming removed 5 bases from V and 4 bases from J, with 9 bases in between. The CDR3 has 12 amino acids. These records were also assigned to another study, of yellow fever vaccine responses in identical twins.

This sequence joins TRBV20-1 and TRBJ1-3; no reliable D call. This clonotype was sampled from a young woman in good health. Specimen: CD4+ T cells sorted from blood. CDR3 loop: CSAAALGNTIYF. The CDR3, as DNA: TGCAGTGCTGCCGCACTGGGAAACACCATATATTTT.